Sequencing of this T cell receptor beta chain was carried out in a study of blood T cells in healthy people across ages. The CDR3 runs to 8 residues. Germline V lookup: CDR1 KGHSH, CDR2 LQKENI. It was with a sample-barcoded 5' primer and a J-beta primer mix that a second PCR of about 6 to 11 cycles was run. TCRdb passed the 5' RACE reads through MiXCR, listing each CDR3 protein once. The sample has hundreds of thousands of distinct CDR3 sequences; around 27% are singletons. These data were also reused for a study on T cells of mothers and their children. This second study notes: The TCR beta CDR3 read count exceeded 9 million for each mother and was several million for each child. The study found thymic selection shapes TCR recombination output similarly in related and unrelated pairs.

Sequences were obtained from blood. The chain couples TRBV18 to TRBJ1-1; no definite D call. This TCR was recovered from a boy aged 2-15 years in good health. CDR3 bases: TGTGCGATCCGGGAAGCTTTCTTT. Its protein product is CAIREAFF.